This T cell receptor (beta chain) was captured in a study of beta chain features in type 1 diabetes. Study-wide results and limits: Shorter TCRB CDR3s, moderately but significantly so, were found in Type 1 diabetes patients in all four CD4+ subsets.

Trimming stripped 8 bases from V and 0 bases from J, with 12 bases between. This CDR3 is built from 13 residues. Germline V gene sequence: CDR1 SQVTM, CDR2 ANQGSEA. This clone was found a few times. Its target is unknown. The investigators reverse transcribed all of the isolated RNA, so they sequenced expressed TCRB transcripts. Measured with immunoSEQ multiplex PCR; TCRdb has only the in-frame clones, and not every one. The table records a few hundred thousand clones, around 15% of them present only once. This chain uses TRBV29-1 with TRBJ2-3; D perhaps matches TRBD1 (6 bases). The clonotype originates from a man in his thirties or forties with type 1 diabetes. Sequencing was done on a sample of naive CD4+ T cells from blood. The CDR3 nucleotides read TGCAGCCCCAGAGGGGGTAGCACAGATACGCAGTATTTT. It encodes CSPRGGSTDTQYF.